This T cell receptor beta chain was captured in a study of blood T cell repertoires in COVID-19. Participants had their cohort set by participant-reported clinical history. This clone turned up a few times. Assay: immunoSEQ multiplex PCR; the TCRdb copy retains only in-frame clones and omits some. The sample shows about half a million clones, 70% to 90% of them seen only once. What was sequenced was PBMCs or T cells enriched from blood (not recorded which). This receptor was obtained from a woman between 55 and 75 years old who had recovered from COVID-19.

The CDR3 region has the DNA TGTGCCAGCAGTTTAAAGGGAGCACAGAACACTGAAGCTTTCTTT. Translated: CASSLKGAQNTEAFF. V and J are TRBV27 and TRBJ1-1; no firm D call. The CDR3 extends over 15 amino acids. Trimming left V 2 bases short and J 1 base short, with 11 bases between. Germline values: CDR1 MNHEY, CDR2 SMNVEV (reference sequence).